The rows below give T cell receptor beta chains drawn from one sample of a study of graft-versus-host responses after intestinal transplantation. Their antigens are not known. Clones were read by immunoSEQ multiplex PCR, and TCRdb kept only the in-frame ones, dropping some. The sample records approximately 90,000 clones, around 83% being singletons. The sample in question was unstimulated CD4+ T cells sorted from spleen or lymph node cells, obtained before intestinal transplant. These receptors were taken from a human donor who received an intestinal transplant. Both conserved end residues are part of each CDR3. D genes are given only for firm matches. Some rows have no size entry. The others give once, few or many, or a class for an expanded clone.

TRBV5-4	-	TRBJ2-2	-	CASSLSPLNTGELFF	TGTGCCAGCAGCTTGAGCCCCTTGAACACCGGGGAGCTGTTTTTT
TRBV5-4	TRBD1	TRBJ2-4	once	CASSKGQGSENIQYF	TGTGCCAGCAGCAAGGGACAGGGTAGCGAAAACATTCAGTACTTC
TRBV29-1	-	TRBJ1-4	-	CSARGTPRNEKLFF	TGCAGCGCCCGAGGGACTCCGCGAAATGAAAAACTGTTTTTT
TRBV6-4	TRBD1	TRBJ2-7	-	CASSDSKGQLYEQYF	TGTGCCAGCAGTGACTCGAAGGGACAGTTATACGAGCAGTACTTC
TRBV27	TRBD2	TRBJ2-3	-	CASRLAGGDTQYF	TGTGCCAGCCGACTAGCGGGAGGTGATACGCAGTATTTT
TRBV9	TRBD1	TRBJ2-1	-	CASSFRQGANNEQFF	TGTGCCAGCAGCTTTCGACAGGGGGCCAACAATGAGCAGTTCTTC
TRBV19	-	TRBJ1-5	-	CASSLELNQPQHF	TGTGCCAGTAGTCTGGAGTTGAATCAGCCCCAGCATTTT
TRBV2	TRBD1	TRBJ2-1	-	CASSRGQGAVNEQFF	TGTGCCAGCAGCCGAGGACAGGGGGCGGTTAATGAGCAGTTCTTC
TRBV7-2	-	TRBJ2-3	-	CASSRTLVGSTQYF	TGTGCCAGCAGCCGGACACTCGTCGGGTCTACGCAGTATTTT
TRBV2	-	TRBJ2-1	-	CASSETRGGNEQFF	TGTGCCAGCAGTGAAACTCGGGGAGGCAATGAGCAGTTCTTC